Listed here is a single T cell receptor beta chain. Repertoires were generated with immunoSEQ multiplex PCR, while TCRdb's copy carries only in-frame clones and drops some. The sample records approximately 300,000 clones, roughly nine tenths being singletons. The source of the sample is a study of blood T cell repertoires in COVID-19. CDR3 length equals 16 residues. CDR1 is MGHRA and CDR2 is YSYEKL in the germline V gene. After removal of 4 bases from V and 0 bases from J, the junction contained 4 bases not matched to a gene. This receptor was identified in a woman in her thirties who had been exposed to COVID-19. Sequencing was carried out using PBMCs or T cells enriched from blood (not recorded which). The chain combines TRBV4-1 with TRBJ1-1; 11 bases align to TRBD1. The CDR3 region is CASSLGQGAVNTEAFF. For the CDR3, the DNA is TGCGCCAGCAGCCTCGGACAGGGGGCGGTGAACACTGAAGCTTTCTTT.